The 29 T cell receptor beta chains given below trace back to one sample, sequenced in a study of technical replicates of blood from several donors. Sequencing used immunoSEQ multiplex PCR; TCRdb keeps in-frame clones, though not all of them. The sample lists more than 55,000 clones; roughly 90% were seen once. Sequenced input: PBMCs. All receptors derive from a human donor in good health. Some clones in this sample may be carry-over from other donors' samples.

The chain joins TRBV9 to TRBJ1-6; D may be TRBD1 (5 bases). Germline loops: CDR1 SGDLS, CDR2 YYNGEE. This CDR3 spans 14 amino acids. V was pared by 0 bases and J by 8 bases, with 9 bases between. CDR3 bases: TGTGCCAGCAGCGTAGGACAGAACCATTCACCCCTCCACTTT. Translation gives CASSVGQNHSPLHF.

This chain links TRBV11-2 with TRBJ2-3, with TRBD2 matching over 14 bases. V shed 3 bases and J 4 bases; nucleotides not matched to a gene: 6. The germline V gene has CDR1 SGHAT and CDR2 FQNNGV. The CDR3 has 17 amino acids. In nucleotides, the CDR3 is TGTGCCAGCAGCTTCGGACTAGCGGGAGGAGCCGCAGATACGCAGTATTTT. Amino acid sequence: CASSFGLAGGAADTQYF.

This clone occurred once. The CDR3 is CAWSPEAASNQPQHF. In DNA form, the CDR3 reads TGTGCCTGGAGTCCCGAGGCTGCGAGCAATCAGCCCCAGCATTTT. The chain carries TRBV30 and TRBJ1-5; unclear D gene. Germline loops: CDR1 GTSNPN, CDR2 SVGIG (reference sequence). The CDR3 runs to 15 residues. The V and J ends lost 2 bases and 1 base respectively, with 12 bases between them.

This rearrangement joins TRBV7-9 to TRBJ2-7, with TRBD1 as a possible D gene (5 bases). CDR3 length: 14 amino acids. Trimming shortened V by 2 bases and J by 7 bases, and 15 bases separated the two germline ends. From germline, CDR1 is SEHNR and CDR2 FQNEAQ (reference sequence). CDR3 sequence reads: CASSLRQGSVEQYF. CDR3 nucleotide sequence: TGTGCCAGCAGCTTAAGGCAGGGATCCGTGGAGCAGTACTTC.

The genes are TRBV19 and TRBJ2-1; TRBD2 might be the D (6 bases). Germline CDR1 and CDR2: LNHDA and SQIVND (reference sequence). V was trimmed by 4 bases and J by 15 bases, leaving 22 bases between them. CDR3 length: 14 amino acids. The CDR3 spells CASSNAIGGVDLFF. The CDR3 DNA reads TGTGCCAGTAGTAACGCAATAGGCGGGGTTGATCTGTTCTTC.

The chain combines TRBV11-2 with TRBJ2-7; tentative D call: TRBD1 (5 bases). Per germline, CDR1 SGHAT and CDR2 FQNNGV. Between the trimmed V and J ends, which lost 2 bases and 5 bases, there was a span of 10 bases. The CDR3 extends over 13 amino acids. The CDR3 sequence is CASSLTVRDEQYF. The CDR3 DNA reads TGTGCCAGCAGCTTAACTGTCAGGGACGAGCAGTACTTC.

The chain combines TRBV7-3 with TRBJ2-3; 11 bases are shared with TRBD2. The CDR3 extends over 15 amino acids. The germline V gene has CDR1 SGHTA and CDR2 FQGTGA. After removal of 5 bases from V and 5 bases from J, the junction contained 6 bases not matched to a gene. The CDR3, as DNA: TGTGCCAGCAGCCCCCGACTAGCGGGACGAGATACGCAGTATTTT. Amino acids: CASSPRLAGRDTQYF.

The rearrangement uses TRBV4-2 and TRBJ1-1, with 9 bases fitting TRBD1. V was clipped by 0 bases and J by 9 bases; unmatched bases: 8. The CDR3 has 15 amino acids. Germline V gene data show CDR1 as LGHNA and CDR2 as YNFKEQ. CDR3 sequence reads: CASSQEPNRGRQAFF. The CDR3 DNA follows: TGTGCCAGCAGCCAAGAACCTAACAGGGGGCGCCAAGCTTTCTTT.

The V call is TRBV4-3, the J call TRBJ2-1; no clear D. The V gene lost 3 bases and the J gene lost 8 bases, with 11 bases spanning the gap. CDR1 is LGHNA and CDR2 is YSLEER in the germline V gene. The CDR3 loop spans 13 amino acids. For the CDR3, the DNA is TGCGCCAGCAGCCACGACCTAGGCCATGAGCAGTTCTTC. As protein: CASSHDLGHEQFF.

The rearrangement uses TRBV27 and TRBJ1-4; possibly TRBD1 for D (6 bases). V lost 1 base, J lost 6 bases, and 9 bases lay in between. CDR1 and CDR2 (germline): MNHEY, SMNVEV (reference sequence). CDR3 length: 14 residues. The chain's CDR3 is CASSLLQGDEKLFF. The CDR3 coding sequence is TGTGCCAGCAGTTTATTACAGGGTGATGAAAAACTGTTTTTT.

This sequence joins TRBV9 and TRBJ2-1; possibly TRBD1 for D (6 bases). The V end was cut by 3 bases, the J end by 6 bases, with 16 bases between. From germline, CDR1 is SGDLS and CDR2 YYNGEE. The CDR3 consists of 15 residues. The CDR3 sequence is CASSESFGQPNEQFF. CDR3 nucleotides: TGTGCCAGCAGCGAGTCTTTTGGACAGCCCAATGAGCAGTTCTTC.

This clone was counted between two and nine times. V is TRBV7-6 and J is TRBJ2-2, with a possible D match to TRBD1 (6 bases). CDR3 size: 13 residues. CDR1 and CDR2 (germline): SGHVS, FNYEAQ. V shed 5 bases and J shed 4 bases, with 8 bases lying between them. Here the CDR3 reads CASSKTGTGELFF. In DNA form, the CDR3 reads TGTGCCAGCAGCAAGACAGGCACCGGGGAGCTGTTTTTT.

The chain joins TRBV4-3 to TRBJ1-4; D gene unclear. CDR1 is LGHNA and CDR2 is YSLEER in the germline V gene. V lost 6 bases and J lost 0, with 11 bases in between. The CDR3 runs 15 residues. CDR3: CASRVIAATNEKLFF. CDR3 nucleotide sequence: TGCGCCAGCAGAGTTATCGCGGCAACTAATGAAAAACTGTTTTTT.

This chain uses TRBV6-5 with TRBJ1-6; D is undetermined. CDR1 is MNHEY and CDR2 is SVGAGI in the germline V gene. This CDR3 is built from 12 residues. V was shortened by 6 bases and J by 5 bases, with 5 bases between the two germline ends. CDR3 DNA sequence: TGTGCCAGCAGGTCTAATAATTCACCCCTCCACTTT. Translation gives CASRSNNSPLHF.

V is TRBV10-1 and J is TRBJ2-5; D perhaps matches TRBD2 (7 bases). CDR3 size: 15 residues. The V and J ends lost 4 bases and 0 bases respectively, with 12 bases between them. CDR1 is WNHNN, CDR2 SYGVQD, per germline (reference sequence). CDR3 in amino acids: CASSVTGGHQETQYF. CDR3 sequence (DNA): TGCGCCAGCAGTGTTACGGGGGGCCACCAAGAGACCCAGTACTTC.

This chain links TRBV13 with TRBJ2-3, with 10 positions matching TRBD2. CDR3 length: 17 amino acids. Germline V gives CDR1 PRHDT, CDR2 FYEKMQ (reference sequence). J was trimmed by 4 bases and V by 5 bases; bases with no gene match: 12. CDR3 residues: CASSEGASGSVADTQYF. The CDR3 DNA is TGTGCCAGCAGCGAGGGGGCTAGCGGGAGTGTGGCAGATACGCAGTATTTT.

This sequence joins TRBV7-9 and TRBJ1-3; possible D gene TRBD1, 5 bases. V lost 5 bases to trimming and J lost 0 bases, with 14 bases between them. Germline V gene lookup returns CDR1 SEHNR and CDR2 FQNEAQ (reference sequence). CDR3 length: 16 amino acids. Written as DNA, the CDR3 is TGTGCCAGCAGCGAGGTTAGCCAGGGCTCTGGAAACACCATATATTTT. Translated: CASSEVSQGSGNTIYF.

The V and J genes are TRBV4-3 and TRBJ1-2; 7 bases line up with TRBD1. With 7 bases clipped from V and 5 bases from J, the junction kept 10 bases outside the gene matches. Germline CDR1 is LGHNA and CDR2 is YSLEER. This CDR3 spans 14 amino acids. The CDR3 loop is CASTQGDGGYGYTF. CDR3 DNA: TGCGCCAGCACCCAGGGGGACGGGGGGTATGGCTACACCTTC.

The chain uses TRBV18 and TRBJ2-1; D gene unclear. This CDR3 has 17 residues. Germline lookup yields CDR1 KGHSH and CDR2 LQKENI. V shed 3 bases and J shed 1 base, with 16 bases lying between them. The DNA of the CDR3 is TGTGCCAGCTCACCGCGGCTTTCTCGTCGGTCCTACAATGAGCAGTTCTTC. It codes for CASSPRLSRRSYNEQFF.

The V call is TRBV25-1, the J call TRBJ2-2, with a tentative D call TRBD2 (5 bases). The germline gives CDR1 MGHDK, CDR2 SYGVNS. With 3 bases removed from V and 2 bases from J, the gap between germline ends came to 10 bases. This CDR3 has 15 amino acids. In DNA, the CDR3 is TGTGCCAGCAGTGAGTGGCGGGCCAACACCGGGGAGCTGTTTTTT. Its translation is CASSEWRANTGELFF.

V gene TRBV5-1 combines with J gene TRBJ1-1, with D perhaps TRBD1 (6 bases). This CDR3 spans 14 amino acids. The germline V gene has CDR1 SGHRS and CDR2 YFSETQ. The V end lost 4 bases, the J end lost 1 base, and 11 bases lay between the germline ends. The CDR3: CASSGGAWNTEAFF. The CDR3 coding sequence is TGCGCCAGCAGCGGGGGGGCTTGGAACACTGAAGCTTTCTTT.

A few counts support this clone. Other DNA sequences in the sample encode the same CDR3. The V call is TRBV30, the J call TRBJ1-1, with D uncertain. This CDR3 contains 13 residues. Trimming took 2 bases from V and 6 from J, leaving 13 bases between them. Germline V gene lookup returns CDR1 GTSNPN and CDR2 SVGIG (reference sequence). This CDR3 reads CAWSPGTASEAFF. DNA for the CDR3: TGTGCCTGGAGTCCGGGTACGGCTTCTGAAGCTTTCTTT.

The rearrangement links TRBV7-2 to TRBJ2-1; the D is unclear. The ends were cut back, 5 bases at V and 10 bases at J, with 18 bases in the middle. Germline V gives CDR1 SGHTA, CDR2 FQGNSA. CDR3 length: 14 amino acids. The DNA of the CDR3 is TGTGCCAGCAGCCCAGTATGGAGCGTGAGCGAGCAGTTCTTC. Translation gives CASSPVWSVSEQFF. Drawing the rest from reference TRBV7-2 and TRBJ2-1, the complete variable domain is GAGVSQSPSNKVTEKGKDVELRCDPISGHTALYWYRQSLGQGLEFLIYFQGNSAPDKSGLPSDRFSAERTGGSVSTLTIQRTQQEDSAVYLCASSPVWSVSEQFFGPGTRLTVL.

The chain recombines TRBV15 with TRBJ2-1; D may be TRBD2 (5 bases). There are 12 residues in the CDR3. Germline V gives CDR1 LNHNV, CDR2 YYDKDF (reference sequence). V lost 4 bases, J lost 13 bases, and 14 bases lay in between. The CDR3 is CATSTTGMRQFF. CDR3 DNA: TGTGCCACCAGCACCACCGGGATGAGACAGTTCTTC.

The genes are TRBV23-1 and TRBJ1-1; TRBD1 aligns across 9 bases. TRBV23-1 is designated an ORF whose function remains uncertain. Losses at the gene ends were 2 bases for V and 3 bases for J; bases not matched to a gene: 7. This CDR3 has 16 amino acids. The CDR3 nucleotides read TGCGCCAGCAGTCAAGACCCCCGACAGGGGGACACTGAAGCTTTCTTT. As protein: CASSQDPRQGDTEAFF.

The rearrangement links TRBV6-5 to TRBJ2-1; 7 bases map to TRBD2. This CDR3 is built from 14 residues. Looked up from germline, CDR1 is MNHEY and CDR2 is SVGAGI. V lost 2 bases, J lost 7 bases, and 5 bases stayed unmatched. CDR3 sequence: CASSYPGGGNEQFF. CDR3 bases: TGTGCCAGCAGTTACCCGGGGGGAGGGAATGAGCAGTTCTTC.

The chain joins TRBV2 to TRBJ1-6; 9 nucleotides match TRBD1. The CDR3 sequence is 14 residues long. The V gene's germline CDR1 is SNHLY and CDR2 FYNNEI. The V and J ends lost 6 bases and 8 bases, in that order; junction bases with no gene match: 5. CDR3 DNA sequence: TGTGCCAGCAGGGGACAGGGAGATTATTCACCCCTCCACTTT. The encoded protein is CASRGQGDYSPLHF.

The chain employs TRBV6-1 and TRBJ2-7; D call uncertain. The CDR3 covers 15 residues. The V gene's germline CDR1 is MNHNS and CDR2 SASEGT. V was pared by 2 bases and J by 2 bases, with 13 bases between. CDR3 sequence reads: CASSEYVTATYEQYF. In nucleotides, the CDR3 is TGTGCCAGCAGTGAATACGTCACAGCTACCTACGAGCAGTACTTC.

The genes are TRBV29-1 and TRBJ2-1; 14 bases are shared with TRBD2. This CDR3 spans 20 amino acids. The V and J ends lost 3 bases and 1 base, in that order; junction bases with no gene match: 14. Germline CDR1 is SQVTM and CDR2 is ANQGSEA. The CDR3 DNA reads as TGCAGCGTTGAGCCCACCATACCGGGACTAGCGGGAGTTTCCTACAATGAGCAGTTCTTC. This translates into CSVEPTIPGLAGVSYNEQFF.